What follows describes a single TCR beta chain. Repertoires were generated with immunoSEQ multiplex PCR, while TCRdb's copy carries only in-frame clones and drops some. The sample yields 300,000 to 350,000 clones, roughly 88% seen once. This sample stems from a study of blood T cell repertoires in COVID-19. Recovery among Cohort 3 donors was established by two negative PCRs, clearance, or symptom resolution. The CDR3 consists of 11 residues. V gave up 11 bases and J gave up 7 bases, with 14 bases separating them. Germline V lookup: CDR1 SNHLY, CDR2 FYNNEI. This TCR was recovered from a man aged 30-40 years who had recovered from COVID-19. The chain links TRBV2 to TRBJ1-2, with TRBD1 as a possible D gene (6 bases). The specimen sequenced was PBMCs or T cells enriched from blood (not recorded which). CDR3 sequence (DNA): TGTGCCTGCCCTGGACAGATTGGCTACACCTTC. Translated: CACPGQIGYTF.